Each of the 28 T cell receptor beta chains below was sequenced from the same sample in a study of blood T cells in healthy people across ages. A sample-barcoded 5' primer and a J-beta primer mix were used in a second PCR of roughly 6 to 12 cycles. TCRdb called the 5' RACE reads again in MiXCR, with one record for every CDR3 protein. This repertoire shows hundreds of thousands of distinct CDR3 sequences, about 32% found once; its top ten account for roughly 15%. Sample: blood. The receptors come from a woman over 75 in good health.

This chain connects TRBV7-3 to TRBJ2-2, with 7 bases that match TRBD2. The V segment lost 5 bases and the J segment 5 bases; nucleotides outside the gene matches: 11. CDR1 and CDR2 from the germline V gene are SGHTA and FQGTGA. There are 16 residues in the CDR3. The CDR3 is CASSPMGGWSTGELFF. In nucleotides, the CDR3 is TGTGCCAGCAGCCCAATGGGGGGGTGGTCGACCGGGGAGCTGTTTTTT. The complete variable domain, with remaining parts taken from reference TRBV7-3 and TRBJ2-2, reads GAGVSQTPSNKVTEKGKYVELRCDPISGHTALYWYRQSLGQGPEFLIYFQGTGAADDSGLPNDRFFAVRPEGSVSTLKIQRTERGDSAVYLCASSPMGGWSTGELFFGEGSRLTVL.

Ten or more counts support this clonotype. One base away lies a much larger clone, so this may be a sequencing read error. V and J are TRBV10-2 and TRBJ1-5; D is ambiguous. The CDR3 consists of 14 residues. Germline-derived CDR1 and CDR2 are WSHSY and SAAADI. The CDR3 spells CASRESGFNQPQHF. The CDR3 coding sequence is TGCGCCAGCAGGGAGTCTGGATTCAATCAGCCCCAGCATTTT.

This clonotype has just a few counts. This chain links TRBV29-1 with TRBJ1-2, with a weak D call TRBD1 (5 bases). V lost 3 bases and J lost 9, with 17 bases in between. Germline V CDR1 and CDR2: SQVTM, ANQGSEA. The CDR3 is 13 residues long. The DNA for the CDR3 is TGCAGCGTTGACCAGGGCCAGCAGATGAGCTACACCTTC. This sequence encodes CSVDQGQQMSYTF. Together with reference TRBV29-1 and TRBJ1-2, the CDR3 gives the full variable domain: SAVISQKPSRDICQRGTSLTIQCQVDSQVTMMFWYRQQPGQSLTLIATANQGSEATYESGFVIDKFPISRPNLTFSTLTVSNMSPEDSSIYLCSVDQGQQMSYTFGSGTRLTVV.

This clonotype was observed a handful of times. One junction end does not reproduce the germline sequence, and a read error may be involved. The chain has TRBV7-2 and TRBJ1-4; TRBD1 matches 7 bases. This CDR3 comprises 15 residues. The germline CDR1 and CDR2 sequences are SGHTA and FQGNSA. The CDR3: CASSLEGQPYEKRFF. As DNA, the CDR3 is TGTGCCAGCAGCTTAGAGGGACAGCCCTATGAAAAACGGTTTTTT.

Concerning this clonotype: A much larger clone differs by one base, so this may be a read error. The J gene is TRBJ2-7, the V gene TRBV18; D may correspond to TRBD1 or TRBD2 (5 bases each). This CDR3 contains 13 residues. Germline CDR1 reads KGHSH; CDR2 reads LQKENI. For the CDR3, the DNA is TGTGCCGGCTCACCACTTGGGGGCTACGAGCAGTACTTC. Translation: CAGSPLGGYEQYF.

A remark on this clonotype: Just one base apart from a much larger clone, this may be a read error. The V gene is TRBV6-6, the J gene TRBJ2-5; D is perhaps TRBD1 (6 bases). The CDR3 covers 13 residues. Trimming removed 4 bases at V and 9 bases at J, with 15 bases between. Germline V CDR1 and CDR2: MNHNY, SVGAGI (reference sequence). CDR3 nucleotides: TGTGCCAGCAGTTTCAGGGGTGTGGAGGCCCAGTACTTC. This encodes CASSFRGVEAQYF.

Remarks on this clonotype: A much larger clone lies a single base off, so this may be a read error. The chain recombines TRBV9 with TRBJ1-2; no firm D call. Trimming removed 7 bases at V and 2 bases at J, with 15 bases between. There are 14 residues in the CDR3. Germline V gene data show CDR1 as SGDLS and CDR2 as YYNGEE. The CDR3 region has the DNA TGTGCCAGCGGAGACGACCGAGCGAACTATGGCTACACCTTC. The encoded protein is CASGDDRANYGYTF. Supplemented by reference TRBV9 and TRBJ1-2, the full variable domain reads DSGVTQTPKHLITATGQRVTLRCSPRSGDLSVYWYQQSLDQGLQFLIQYYNGEERAKGNILERFSAQQFPDLHSELNLSSLELGDSALYFCASGDDRANYGYTFGSGTRLTVV.

Ten or more counts support this clonotype. This rearrangement joins TRBV20-1 to TRBJ2-3, with D uncertain. Germline CDR1 is DFQATT and CDR2 is SNEGSKA (reference sequence). V was clipped by 5 bases and J by 7 bases, with 10 bases between them. CDR3 length equals 11 residues. CDR3 DNA sequence: TGCAGTGCTGACCCAGGAAATACGCAGTATTTT. Protein sequence: CSADPGNTQYF.

This clonotype was seen at least ten times. V is TRBV6-4 and J is TRBJ2-3; tentative D call: TRBD1 (5 bases). Per the germline V gene, CDR1 is MRHNA and CDR2 is SNTAGT. CDR3 length: 14 residues. V was pared by 5 bases and J by 1 base, with 10 bases between. The CDR3 loop reads CASSHQGGTDTQYF. The DNA of the CDR3 is TGTGCCAGCAGTCACCAGGGTGGCACAGATACGCAGTATTTT.

This clonotype was seen a handful of times. Here the CDR3 reads CAWSSRGRGGYTF. The CDR3 DNA follows: TGTGCCTGGAGTTCTCGGGGTAGGGGTGGCTACACCTTC. The chain employs TRBV30 and TRBJ1-2; a possible D gene is TRBD1 (5 bases). The CDR3 contains 13 residues. The V gene lost 2 bases and the J gene lost 7 bases, with 14 bases spanning the gap. Germline CDR1 reads GTSNPN; CDR2 reads SVGIG (reference sequence).

This clonotype was counted between two and nine times. J is TRBJ2-1 and V is TRBV6-2 or TRBV6-3; D is ambiguous. The CDR3 loop spans 15 amino acids. V was pared by 2 bases and J by 0 bases, with 8 bases between. Germline loops: CDR1 MNHEY, CDR2 SVGEGT. The CDR3 nucleotides read TGTGCCAGCAGTTACCTAGGCGACTCCTACAATGAGCAGTTCTTC. It translates to CASSYLGDSYNEQFF.

This clonotype occurred many times. The rearrangement uses TRBV20-1 and TRBJ1-2; TRBD1 matches 7 bases. CDR1 and CDR2 (germline): DFQATT, SNEGSKA (reference sequence). The length of the CDR3 is 14 residues. The trim removed 4 bases at V and 4 bases at J, leaving 9 bases unmatched. This CDR3 reads CSAKGETGPYGYTF. The DNA for the CDR3 is TGCAGTGCTAAGGGGGAGACAGGGCCCTATGGCTACACCTTC.

In its sample, this clonotype was seen many times. This chain uses TRBV6-2 or TRBV6-3 with TRBJ1-6; unclear D gene. The CDR3 has 15 amino acids. V shed 6 bases and J shed 7 bases, with 16 bases lying between them. Germline CDR1 reads MNHEY; CDR2 reads SVGEGT. The DNA of the CDR3 is TGTGCCAGCAGGCCGCCGGGCGGTCAGAATTCACCCCTCCACTTT. It yields the protein CASRPPGGQNSPLHF.

This clonotype came up a few times. This sequence joins TRBV6-1 and TRBJ1-6; maybe TRBD1 (6 bases). This CDR3 is built from 14 residues. Germline CDR1 MNHNS, CDR2 SASEGT. The V end was cut by 5 bases, the J end by 7 bases, with 12 bases between. In DNA, the CDR3 is TGTGCCAGCAGTCTAATCGACAGGAATTCACCCCTCCACTTT. Translated: CASSLIDRNSPLHF.

With regard to this clonotype: Its ends do not fully match the called genes, so a read error is possible. The chain combines TRBV9 with TRBJ2-2; TRBD2 is a possible D gene (7 bases). This CDR3 is built from 14 residues. Germline CDR1 is SGDLS and CDR2 is YYNGEE. The CDR3, as DNA: TGTGCCAGCAGTACAGGGCCTGACAGCGGGGAGCGGTTTTTT. It specifies CASSTGPDSGERFF. Looking up the rest from reference TRBV9 and TRBJ2-2 gives the full variable domain: DSGVTQTPKHLITATGQRVTLRCSPRSGDLSVYWYQQSLDQGLQFLIQYYNGEERAKGNILERFSAQQFPDLHSELNLSSLELGDSALYFCASSTGPDSGERFFGEGSRLTVL.

The V gene is TRBV7-2, the J gene TRBJ1-3; TRBD1 might be the D (5 bases). CDR1 is SGHTA and CDR2 is FQGNSA in the germline V gene. Trimming shortened V by 3 bases and J by 0 bases, and 9 bases separated the two germline ends. The CDR3 consists of 15 residues. The CDR3 spells CASSLYRSSGNTIYF. CDR3 nucleotides: TGTGCCAGCAGCTTGTACAGGTCCTCTGGAAACACCATATATTTT.

This clonotype showed up just a few times. A much larger clonotype is one base distant, so this may be a read error. V usage is TRBV6-1 and J usage is TRBJ2-3; 7 bases are a match to TRBD2. This CDR3 has 15 residues. The V gene's germline CDR1 is MNHNS and CDR2 SASEGT. The CDR3 is CANSERGLGADTQYF. In DNA, the CDR3 is TGTGCCAACAGTGAGCGGGGCCTCGGCGCAGATACGCAGTATTTT.

This clonotype was observed a handful of times. This chain links TRBV15 with TRBJ2-5; 7 bases match TRBD2. Germline V CDR1 and CDR2: LNHNV, YYDKDF (reference sequence). V gave up 0 bases and J gave up 11 bases; unmatched junction bases: 9. The CDR3 sequence is 14 residues long. CDR3 sequence: CATSRELAPNEQYF. CDR3 bases: TGTGCCACCAGCAGAGAACTAGCGCCCAATGAGCAGTACTTC.

As for this clonotype: A much bigger clone sits one base away, suggesting this may be a read error. CDR3 sequence (DNA): TGCGCCAGCGGCTTGTATTCCGCTAACTATGGCTACACCTTC. Translating it yields CASGLYSANYGYTF. The chain links TRBV5-1 to TRBJ1-2; D unclear. Germline V gene lookup returns CDR1 SGHRS and CDR2 YFSETQ. The CDR3 has 14 residues.

The chain links TRBV15 to TRBJ2-3, with D tentatively TRBD1 (5 bases). V lost 5 bases and J lost 5, with 11 bases in between. The CDR3 is 13 residues long. CDR1 and CDR2 from the germline V gene are LNHNV and YYDKDF (reference sequence). The DNA for the CDR3 is TGTGCCACCAGCCTCGGTAGGGGAGATACGCAGTATTTT. Its translation: CATSLGRGDTQYF.

This clonotype was seen many times. DNA of the CDR3: TGTGCCAGCAACCGGCGGTCCGTCTCTAGCACAGATACGCAGTATTTT. Its protein is CASNRRSVSSTDTQYF. The genes are TRBV5-6 and TRBJ2-3; D remains unclear. Germline V gene sequence: CDR1 SGHDT, CDR2 YYEEEE. V was cut by 6 bases and J by 0 bases, with 17 bases left in between. The CDR3 is 16 residues long. Supplemented by reference TRBV5-6 and TRBJ2-3, the full variable domain reads DAGVTQSPTHLIKTRGQQVTLRCSPKSGHDTVSWYQQALGQGPQFIFQYYEEEERQRGNFPDRFSGHQFPNYSSELNVNALLLGDSALYLCASNRRSVSSTDTQYFGPGTRLTVL.

This clonotype was counted at least ten times. The chain is built from TRBV27 and TRBJ2-7, with D hard to call. The CDR3 is 14 residues long. The germline V gene has CDR1 MNHEY and CDR2 SMNVEV (reference sequence). V shed 7 bases and J shed 3 bases, with 16 bases lying between them. The CDR3 bases are TGTGCCAGCAACCCCGGACGGACCAGCTACGAGCAGTACTTC. It encodes CASNPGRTSYEQYF.

This clonotype occurred many times. This chain uses TRBV30 with TRBJ2-5; the D gene is possibly TRBD2 (6 bases). From germline, CDR1 is GTSNPN and CDR2 SVGIG (reference sequence). The V gene lost 0 bases and the J gene lost 2 bases, with 10 bases spanning the gap. The CDR3 is made up of 14 amino acids. CDR3 nucleotides: TGTGCCTGGAGTGTCAAGGGACTGCAAGAGACCCAGTACTTC. This translates into CAWSVKGLQETQYF.

Only a few counts were recorded for this clonotype. V usage is TRBV6-5 and J usage is TRBJ1-4, with D unclear. Germline V gene data show CDR1 as MNHEY and CDR2 as SVGAGI. Trimming took off 10 bases at V and 2 bases at J, with 11 bases between the two ends. This CDR3 has 13 amino acids. The CDR3 DNA is TGTGCCACTGCCGTTCGCACTAATGAAAAACTGTTTTTT. The encoded protein is CATAVRTNEKLFF.

On this clonotype: A much larger clone lies a single base off, so this may be a read error. The chain is built from TRBV5-5 and TRBJ1-2; 7 bases are a match to TRBD1. The germline V gene encodes CDR1 SGHKS and CDR2 YYEKEE (reference sequence). Germline trimming cut 3 bases from V and 6 bases from J; bases unmatched to any gene: 8. There are 14 residues in the CDR3. This CDR3 is CASSWAEGADGYTF. DNA for the CDR3: TGTGCCAGCAGCTGGGCCGAGGGGGCCGATGGCTACACCTTC.

The chain carries TRBV5-1 and TRBJ1-5, with TRBD1 identical over 9 bases. V lost 7 bases to trimming and J lost 8 bases; unmatched junction nucleotides: 13. Germline values: CDR1 SGHRS, CDR2 YFSETQ. The CDR3 loop spans 15 amino acids. CDR3 residues: CASRPTTGGMEPQHF. CDR3 sequence (DNA): TGCGCCAGCCGCCCAACAACAGGGGGCATGGAGCCCCAGCATTTT.

V gene TRBV3-1 combines with J gene TRBJ1-2, with 7 positions matching TRBD1. The CDR3 totals 14 residues. Germline CDR1 reads LGHDT; CDR2 reads YNNKEL (reference sequence). V shed 4 bases and J 7 bases; nucleotides not matched to a gene: 9. CDR3 sequence: CASSPGQAAAGYTF. In DNA, the CDR3 is TGTGCCAGCAGCCCAGGACAGGCGGCGGCTGGCTACACCTTC.

A word on this clonotype: Sequence at one end of the junction differs from germline and may be a read error. V usage is TRBV2 and J usage is TRBJ2-1; D remains unclear. Germline V gene data show CDR1 as SNHLY and CDR2 as FYNNEI. The CDR3 has 13 amino acids. The CDR3 loop reads CASSADPYNGQFF. DNA of the CDR3: TGTGCCAGCAGTGCAGACCCCTACAATGGGCAGTTCTTC.